Each of the 13 T cell receptor beta chains below was sequenced from the same sample in a study of cytomegalovirus exposure and HLA in healthy donors. PCR primers comprised 60 Vbeta and 13 Jbeta primers. Data came from immunoSEQ multiplex PCR; TCRdb stores just in-frame clones and leaves some out. The sample lists approximately 210,000 clones, about 85% occurring once. The sequenced sample consisted of PBMCs. All receptors come from a male donor in good health and CMV-seropositive.

Concerning this clone itself: Mismatch with germline at one junction end may stem from a read error. The chain recombines TRBV7-9 with TRBJ2-3; 9 nucleotides align to TRBD2. This CDR3 contains 15 residues. Per the germline V gene, CDR1 is SEHNR and CDR2 is FQNEAQ (reference sequence). The CDR3 loop reads CASTLAGARTDTQYF. In DNA, the CDR3 is TGTGCCAGCACCTTAGCGGGGGCCCGCACAGATACGCAGTATTTT. Looking up the rest from reference TRBV7-9 and TRBJ2-3 gives the full variable domain: DTGVSQNPRHKITKRGQNVTFRCDPISEHNRLYWYRQTLGQGPEFLTYFQNEAQLEKSRLLSDRFSAERPKGSFSTLEIQRTEQGDSAMYLCASTLAGARTDTQYFGPGTRLTVL.

The chain joins TRBV7-3 to TRBJ1-1, with D uncertain. The V and J ends lost 0 bases and 5 bases respectively, with 4 bases between them. CDR3 length: 12 residues. CDR1 and CDR2 (germline): SGHTA, FQGTGA. CDR3 residues: CASSLTYTEAFF. The CDR3 nucleotides read TGTGCCAGCAGCTTAACTTATACTGAAGCTTTCTTT.

This clone was seen a handful of times. This chain connects TRBV9 to TRBJ2-2; 9 bases agree with TRBD2. The junction had 7 bases not matched to a gene; V was cut back by 3 bases and J by 4 bases. Looked up from germline, CDR1 is SGDLS and CDR2 is YYNGEE. The CDR3 length is 16 residues. The CDR3 here is CASSALAGLATGELFF. In DNA, the CDR3 is TGTGCCAGCAGCGCTCTAGCGGGATTGGCCACCGGGGAGCTGTTTTTT.

CDR3 DNA: TGTGCCAGCAGTTTACCGACAGGGGTTTCGGAGACCCAGTACTTC. Protein sequence: CASSLPTGVSETQYF. The chain recombines TRBV28 with TRBJ2-5; TRBD1 matches 8 bases. Unmatched junction bases numbered 7, after V lost 2 bases and J lost 5 bases. CDR1 and CDR2 (germline): MDHEN, SYDVKM. The CDR3 consists of 15 residues.

V is TRBV29-1 and J is TRBJ2-3; D unclear. Germline CDR1 and CDR2: SQVTM and ANQGSEA. There are 14 residues in the CDR3. Trimming removed 8 bases at V and 4 bases at J, with 19 bases between. CDR3 sequence: CSSRMGHNADTQYF. The CDR3 bases are TGCAGCTCCAGGATGGGTCACAACGCAGATACGCAGTATTTT.

The V call is TRBV9, the J call TRBJ2-3, with 8 bases identical to TRBD2. The CDR3 has 15 residues. V dropped 0 bases and J dropped 4; count of bases not matched to a gene: 4. Per germline, CDR1 SGDLS and CDR2 YYNGEE. The CDR3 bases are TGTGCCAGCAGCGTAGTGGGCGGGAGGCCAGATACGCAGTATTTT. It encodes CASSVVGGRPDTQYF.

This clone was seen a handful of times. This chain joins TRBV5-6 and TRBJ1-5; TRBD1 might be the D (5 bases). The CDR3 contains 14 residues. CDR1 SGHDT and CDR2 YYEEEE come from the germline V gene. Between the trimmed V and J ends, which lost 4 bases and 8 bases, there was a span of 16 bases. The DNA for the CDR3 is TGTGCCAGCAGCGAAGACAGAGCAGCAGAGCCCCAGCATTTT. As protein: CASSEDRAAEPQHF. Full variable domain (remainder filled in from reference TRBV5-6 and TRBJ1-5): DAGVTQSPTHLIKTRGQQVTLRCSPKSGHDTVSWYQQALGQGPQFIFQYYEEEERQRGNFPDRFSGHQFPNYSSELNVNALLLGDSALYLCASSEDRAAEPQHFGDGTRLSIL.

The gene calls are TRBV9 and TRBJ2-3; 11 nucleotides agree with TRBD2. CDR1 and CDR2 (germline): SGDLS, YYNGEE. The junction had 6 bases not matched to a gene; V was cut back by 3 bases and J by 6 bases. The CDR3 consists of 15 residues. This CDR3 is CASSETSGESDTQYF. CDR3 in DNA: TGTGCCAGCAGCGAGACTAGCGGGGAATCTGATACGCAGTATTTT.

The chain couples TRBV11-1 to TRBJ2-5; the match to TRBD2 covers 10 bases. The V gene end was trimmed by 6 bases and the J gene end by 2 bases; junction bases not matched to a gene: 15. Germline CDR1 and CDR2: SGHAT and FQDESV (reference sequence). The CDR3 runs 18 residues. The CDR3 here is CASSLALASGSLQETQYF. The CDR3 DNA is TGTGCCAGCAGTCTTGCGTTGGCTAGCGGGAGCTTACAAGAGACCCAGTACTTC.

The CDR3 sequence is CASARLASGNTIYF. For the CDR3, the DNA is TGTGCCAGTGCTAGACTGGCCTCTGGAAACACCATATATTTT. V and J are TRBV9 and TRBJ1-3; D uncertain. The CDR3 has 14 amino acids. V lost 8 bases to trimming and J lost 0 bases, with 12 bases between them. The germline CDR1 and CDR2 sequences are SGDLS and YYNGEE.

The V and J genes are TRBV5-5 and TRBJ2-7, with TRBD2 matching 7 bases. The CDR3 has 14 amino acids. Trimming removed 2 bases from V and 3 bases from J; junction bases left unmatched: 5. Germline lookup yields CDR1 SGHKS and CDR2 YYEKEE (reference sequence). CDR3 region: CASSFSASGYEQYF. CDR3 nucleotides: TGTGCCAGCAGCTTCTCGGCTAGCGGCTACGAGCAGTACTTC.

The chain recombines TRBV11-3 with TRBJ2-2; possibly TRBD2 for D (5 bases). The V gene's germline CDR1 is SGHNT and CDR2 YENEEA. V lost 3 bases and J 10 bases, leaving 24 bases between the germline ends. The CDR3 extends over 17 amino acids. In nucleotides, the CDR3 is TGTGCCAGCAGCTTTGGCCGATCGGGAACCATCGCGGAGGAGCTGTTTTTT. It yields the protein CASSFGRSGTIAEELFF.

The J gene is TRBJ2-1, the V gene TRBV9; D call uncertain. Trimming pared 4 bases from V and 7 bases from J, leaving 12 bases between. Germline V gene sequence: CDR1 SGDLS, CDR2 YYNGEE. The CDR3 spans 13 residues. Written as DNA, the CDR3 is TGTGCCAGCAGCTTAAAAGCTGCGAATGAGCAGTTCTTC. Protein sequence: CASSLKAANEQFF. Full variable domain (rest looked up from reference TRBV9 and TRBJ2-1): DSGVTQTPKHLITATGQRVTLRCSPRSGDLSVYWYQQSLDQGLQFLIQYYNGEERAKGNILERFSAQQFPDLHSELNLSSLELGDSALYFCASSLKAANEQFFGPGTRLTVL.